The entry below describes one T cell receptor (beta chain). There is no known antigen for this receptor. It has no much larger one-base neighbor in the sample; base qualities were not kept. Between the V and J ends, shortened by 2 bases and 8 bases respectively, the junction contains 10 bases. From cysteine to phenylalanine, the CDR3 is 12 amino acids long. The kept DNA is CDR3 alone, 36 bases in frame from the first base. The germline V gene encodes CDR1 SGHKS and CDR2 YYEKEE (reference sequence). The data were taken from a study of somatic mutations in cytotoxic T cells in rheumatoid arthritis (dated by TCRdb to about 2017). Regarding the study in general: Before any treatment started and right after they were diagnosed, patients gave peripheral blood samples (around 30 ml EDTA). Some T-cell populations stained with V beta antibodies were sorted by flow on a FACSAria II or Sony SH800 to nearly 100% purity, with sorted V beta1+ cells additionally subjected to TCRB sequencing. Whether expanded CD8+ T-cell clones in untreated, newly diagnosed rheumatoid arthritis carry somatic mutations was the study question, and clonality was characterized with TCRB deep sequencing. For some 68 rheumatoid arthritis patients and 20 or so healthy controls, TCRB deep sequencing was carried out. The median ages of the patient and control groups were essentially identical. Results and caveats for the whole study, not just this receptor: In about an eighth of the roughly 65 patients the largest CD8+ clone exceeded 20% of CD8+ cells, and several identical CD8+ TCRB sequences were shared between blood and synovial fluid. There was no significant difference in CD8+ T-cell clonality between rheumatoid arthritis patients and age-matched healthy controls. The slight underrepresentation of TRBV07 in patients was not corrected for multiple comparisons. Healthy controls showed no age-related increase in CD8+ clonality, whereas patients did (Spearman r ~ 0.49). The antigen targets of the expanded CD8+ clones were unknown, and absence from virus-specific databases did not rule out viral specificity.

The immunoSEQ assay was applied to genomic DNA for TCRB CDR3 sequencing. The authors' analysis ran thus. Only a few patient CD8+ clones larger than 1% matched published virus-specific TCRB sequences when compared against them. The analyses included only productive TCRB rearrangements. Clonality was calculated as a Shannon entropy-based productive clonality index, and a clone was defined by a unique TCRB CDR3 sequence. The template counts of each clone relative to the total templates per sample were used to calculate repertoire overlap between two samples. Flow cytometry-measured V-gene usage correlated with V-gene usage from TCRB sequencing, with a Spearman r of 0.61. The source is immuneACCESS, and TCRdb retained only in-frame sequences with V and J called. Part of the clones is not carried over; for the studies checked, unresolved V genes explain less than half of this, and the remainder is unexplained. V, J and clone size are taken as reported in that table, and D and trimming were inferred from the DNA itself. The sample profile shows over 15,000 clones; approximately 84% of them were found once. Around 9.3% of the sample is taken by the ten largest.

CD4+ and CD8+ cells were isolated by positive magnetic bead selection on an AutoMACS, and purity was checked by flow cytometry. A TCR V beta antibody panel was used in flow cytometry to screen first for clonal expansions, which were then characterized by TCRB deep sequencing of sorted CD8+ fractions. Peripheral blood mononuclear cells were isolated by Ficoll-Paque PLUS density gradient separation. Nucleospin Tissue or Tissue XS kits were used to extract DNA from CD4-enriched, CD8-enriched or PBMC samples, and a Qubit 2.0 fluorometer was used for quantification. This receptor was identified in an adult with rheumatoid arthritis. Sample: CD8+ T cells sorted from blood. The chain couples TRBV5-5 to TRBJ1-1; no confident D gene assignment can be made. The nucleotides read TGTGCCAGCAGCTTTTCTGGGTTCGAAGCTTTCTTT. Translated, this is CASSFSGFEAFF.